The 6 T cell receptor beta chains below all came from one sample that was sequenced in a study of cytomegalovirus exposure and HLA in healthy donors. The primer mix had 60 Vbeta and 13 Jbeta primers. Clones were sequenced by immunoSEQ multiplex PCR, and TCRdb holds only the in-frame ones, with some missing. Among roughly 160,000 clones listed, approximately 80% were seen once. Sequencing input: PBMCs. The receptors here all came from a woman between 25 and 40 years old in good health and CMV-seropositive.

This rearrangement joins TRBV6-6 to TRBJ2-3, with 10 positions matching TRBD1. CDR3 length equals 14 residues. Germline lookup yields CDR1 MNHNY and CDR2 SVGAGI (reference sequence). V lost 10 bases, J lost 1 base, and 5 bases stayed unmatched. CDR3: CATRQGAGTDTQYF. The CDR3, as DNA: TGTGCCACCCGACAGGGGGCGGGCACAGATACGCAGTATTTT.

This clone has only one observation. The chain carries TRBV11-1 and TRBJ2-2, with a tentative D call TRBD2 (6 bases). Germline V gene lookup returns CDR1 SGHAT and CDR2 FQDESV (reference sequence). Trimming pared 1 base from V and 5 bases from J, leaving 14 bases between. This CDR3 is 16 amino acids long. CDR3 residues: CASSLGQRVRTGELFF. The CDR3 DNA is TGTGCCAGCAGCTTAGGGCAGCGGGTGCGAACCGGGGAGCTGTTTTTT.

The V gene is TRBV28, the J gene TRBJ1-3, with D hard to call. The CDR3 extends over 15 amino acids. Trimming took 1 base from V and 3 from J, leaving 10 bases between them. Germline V gene data show CDR1 as MDHEN and CDR2 as SYDVKM. In DNA, the CDR3 is TGTGCCAGCAGTTTATTAGGGAGTATTGGAAACACCATATATTTT. Protein product: CASSLLGSIGNTIYF.

The CDR3 spells CASSLIFTDTQYF. CDR3 coding DNA: TGTGCCAGCAGTTTAATATTCACAGATACGCAGTATTTT. The V gene is TRBV27, the J gene TRBJ2-3; D ambiguous. Between the trimmed V and J ends, which lost 2 bases and 2 bases, there was a span of 5 bases. The CDR3 runs 13 residues. The germline V gene encodes CDR1 MNHEY and CDR2 SMNVEV (reference sequence).

The chain couples TRBV5-1 to TRBJ2-7; possibly TRBD1 for D (6 bases). The V end was cut by 2 bases, the J end by 5 bases, with 20 bases between. This CDR3 contains 16 residues. Germline V CDR1 and CDR2: SGHRS, YFSETQ. In nucleotides, the CDR3 is TGCGCCAGCAGCTTCCCTCCCGGGACACCCTTCCACGAGCAGTACTTC. Its translation: CASSFPPGTPFHEQYF.

V and J are TRBV9 and TRBJ2-5; no firm D call. This CDR3 is 14 amino acids long. Trimming shortened V by 1 base and J by 5 bases, and 12 bases separated the two germline ends. Germline CDR1 reads SGDLS; CDR2 reads YYNGEE. CDR3 in DNA: TGTGCCAGCAGCGTATCGAGCGCCGGCGAGACCCAGTACTTC. Residues: CASSVSSAGETQYF.